The clone carrying this T cell receptor (beta chain) was recorded a few times. TCRdb itself ran the RT-PCR reads through MiXCR, one entry per CDR3 protein. Of approximately 720,000 distinct CDR3 sequences detected, approximately 15% appear once; the ten largest clones hold 3.6%. J was trimmed by 0 bases and V by 3 bases; bases with no gene match: 12. The CDR3 totals 19 residues. V and J are TRBV12-3 or TRBV12-4 and TRBJ2-1; 9 nucleotides align to TRBD2. The sequence was collected from a female donor in good health, serving as a healthy control. Material: memory CD4+ T cells from blood. CDR3 residues: CASSFFGLAGPSSYNEQFF. For the CDR3, the DNA is TGTGCCAGCAGTTTCTTCGGCCTAGCGGGACCTAGCTCCTACAATGAGCAGTTCTTC.